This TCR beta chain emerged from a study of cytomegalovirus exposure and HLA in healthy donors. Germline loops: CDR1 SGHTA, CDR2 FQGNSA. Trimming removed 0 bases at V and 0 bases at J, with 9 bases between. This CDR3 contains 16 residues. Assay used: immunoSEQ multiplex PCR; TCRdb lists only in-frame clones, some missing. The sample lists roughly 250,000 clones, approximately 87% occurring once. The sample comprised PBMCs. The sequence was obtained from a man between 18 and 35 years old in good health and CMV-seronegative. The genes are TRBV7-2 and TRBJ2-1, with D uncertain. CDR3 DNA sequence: TGTGCCAGCAGCTTAGCGGCAGTCTCCTCCTACAATGAGCAGTTCTTC. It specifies CASSLAAVSSYNEQFF.